One TCR beta chain is described in this entry. Its matching antigen is unknown. A junction boundary mismatches the germline segment, possibly from a read error. This sample was included in a study of CD8 T cells in ankylosing spondylitis. TCR beta libraries were made by quantitative 5'-RACE with molecular barcodes. Each CDR3 protein is one row after TCRdb ran MiXCR on the 5' RACE reads. This table has roughly 190,000 distinct CDR3 sequences, roughly 13% appearing once. Study findings and constraints: Enrichment of disease-linked clones was reportedly significant in matched ankylosing spondylitis synovial fluid.

Source material: blood, either unsorted or a sorted T cell fraction (not recorded which). This sequence originates from a male donor with ankylosing spondylitis or in good health (not recorded which).

CDR3 DNA: TGTGCCTGGGGTGTAGGGCAGGGAGTCGATGAGCAGTTCTTC. The encoded protein is CAWGVGQGVDEQFF. The chain is built from TRBV30 and TRBJ2-1; D tentatively fits TRBD1 or TRBD2 (5 bases each). The CDR3 contains 14 residues. Germline CDR1 is GTSNPN and CDR2 is SVGIG (reference sequence).